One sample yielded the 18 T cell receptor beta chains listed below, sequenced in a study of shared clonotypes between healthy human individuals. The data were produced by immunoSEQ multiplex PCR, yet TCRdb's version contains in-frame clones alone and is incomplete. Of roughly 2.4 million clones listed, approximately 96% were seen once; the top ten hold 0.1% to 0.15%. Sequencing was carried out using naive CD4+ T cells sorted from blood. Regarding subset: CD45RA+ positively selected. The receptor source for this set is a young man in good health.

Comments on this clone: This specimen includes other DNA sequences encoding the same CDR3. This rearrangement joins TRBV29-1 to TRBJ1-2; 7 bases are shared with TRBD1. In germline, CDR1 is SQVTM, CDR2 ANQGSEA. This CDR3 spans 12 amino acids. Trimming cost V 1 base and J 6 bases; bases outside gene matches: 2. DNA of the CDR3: TGCAGCGTTGAAGGAGGGGGCGATGGCTACACCTTC. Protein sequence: CSVEGGGDGYTF.

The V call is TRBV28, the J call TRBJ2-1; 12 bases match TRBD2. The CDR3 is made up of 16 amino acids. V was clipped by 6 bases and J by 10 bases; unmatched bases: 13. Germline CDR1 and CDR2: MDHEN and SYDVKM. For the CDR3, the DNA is TGTGCCAGCAGAGTCTACCCTAGCGGGGGGGCTGGAGAGCAGTTCTTC. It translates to CASRVYPSGGAGEQFF. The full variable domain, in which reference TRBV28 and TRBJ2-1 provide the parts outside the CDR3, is DVKVTQSSRYLVKRTGEKVFLECVQDMDHENMFWYRQDPGLGLRLIYFSYDVKMKEKGDIPEGYSVSREKKERFSLILESASTNQTSMYLCASRVYPSGGAGEQFFGPGTRLTVL.

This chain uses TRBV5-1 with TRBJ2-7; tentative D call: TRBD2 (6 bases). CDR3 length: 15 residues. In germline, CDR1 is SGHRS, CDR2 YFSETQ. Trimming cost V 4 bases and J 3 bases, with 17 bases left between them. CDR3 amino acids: CASSQGLRNNYEQYF. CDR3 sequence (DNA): TGCGCCAGCAGCCAAGGACTAAGAAACAACTACGAGCAGTACTTC.

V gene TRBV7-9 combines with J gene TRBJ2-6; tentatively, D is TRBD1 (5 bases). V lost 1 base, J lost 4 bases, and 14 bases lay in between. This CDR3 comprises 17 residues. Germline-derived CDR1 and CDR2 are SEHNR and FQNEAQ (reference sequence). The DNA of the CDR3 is TGTGCCAGCAGCTTAGACCCGAACAGGCTCGGGGCCAACGTCCTGACTTTC. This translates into CASSLDPNRLGANVLTF.

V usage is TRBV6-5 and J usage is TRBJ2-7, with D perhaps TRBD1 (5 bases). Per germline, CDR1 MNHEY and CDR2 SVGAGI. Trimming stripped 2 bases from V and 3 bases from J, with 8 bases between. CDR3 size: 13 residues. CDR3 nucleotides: TGTGCCAGCAGTTACGGGGCAGACTACGAGCAGTACTTC. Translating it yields CASSYGADYEQYF.

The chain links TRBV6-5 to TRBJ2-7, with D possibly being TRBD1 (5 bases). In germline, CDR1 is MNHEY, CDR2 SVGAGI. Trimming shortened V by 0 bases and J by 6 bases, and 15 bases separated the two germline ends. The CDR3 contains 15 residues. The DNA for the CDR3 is TGTGCCAGCAGTTACTCGAGTCGGCAGGGCGGCGAGCAGTACTTC. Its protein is CASSYSSRQGGEQYF.

CDR3: CAIKRTSGVSYEQYF. The CDR3 DNA reads TGTGCCATCAAAAGGACTAGCGGGGTCTCCTACGAGCAGTACTTC. The rearrangement links TRBV10-3 to TRBJ2-7, with 12 bases fitting TRBD2. Trimming at V came to 7 bases and at J to 0 bases, leaving 4 bases not matched to a gene. Per the germline V gene, CDR1 is ENHRY and CDR2 is SYGVKD. The length of the CDR3 is 15 residues.

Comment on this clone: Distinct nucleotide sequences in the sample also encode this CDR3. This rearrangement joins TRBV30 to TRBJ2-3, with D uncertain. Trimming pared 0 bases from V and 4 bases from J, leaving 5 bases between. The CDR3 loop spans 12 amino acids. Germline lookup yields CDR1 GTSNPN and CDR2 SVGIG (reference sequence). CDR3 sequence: CAWSVLSDTQYF. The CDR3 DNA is TGTGCCTGGAGTGTACTGTCAGATACGCAGTATTTT.

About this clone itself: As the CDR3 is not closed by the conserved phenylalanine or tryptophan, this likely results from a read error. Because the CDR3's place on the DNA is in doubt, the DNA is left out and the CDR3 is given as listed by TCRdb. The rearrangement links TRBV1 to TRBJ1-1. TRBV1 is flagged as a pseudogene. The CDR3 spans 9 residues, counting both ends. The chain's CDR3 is CTSACGPSL.

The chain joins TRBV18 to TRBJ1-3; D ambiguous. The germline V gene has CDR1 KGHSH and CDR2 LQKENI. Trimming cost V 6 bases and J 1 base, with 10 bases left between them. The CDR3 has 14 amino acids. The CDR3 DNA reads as TGTGCCAGCTCCCAAGCTAAATCTGGAAACACCATATATTTT. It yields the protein CASSQAKSGNTIYF. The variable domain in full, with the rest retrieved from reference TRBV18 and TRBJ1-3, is NAGVMQNPRHLVRRRGQEARLRCSPMKGHSHVYWYRQLPEEGLKFMVYLQKENIIDESGMPKERFSAEFPKEGPSILRIQQVVRGDSAAYFCASSQAKSGNTIYFGEGSWLTVV.

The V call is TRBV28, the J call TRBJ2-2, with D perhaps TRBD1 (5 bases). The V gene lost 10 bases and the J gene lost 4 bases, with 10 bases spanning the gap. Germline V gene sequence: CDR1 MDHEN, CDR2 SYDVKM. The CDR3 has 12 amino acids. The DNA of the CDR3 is TGTGCCACGACAGCCTCCACCGGGGAGCTGTTTTTT. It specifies CATTASTGELFF.

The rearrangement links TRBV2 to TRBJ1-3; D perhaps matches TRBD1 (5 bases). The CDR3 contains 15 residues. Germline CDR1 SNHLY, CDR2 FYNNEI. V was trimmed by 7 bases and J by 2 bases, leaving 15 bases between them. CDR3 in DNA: TGTGCCAGCACCGAGGAAGGGGTTGCTGGAAACACCATATATTTT. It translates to CASTEEGVAGNTIYF.

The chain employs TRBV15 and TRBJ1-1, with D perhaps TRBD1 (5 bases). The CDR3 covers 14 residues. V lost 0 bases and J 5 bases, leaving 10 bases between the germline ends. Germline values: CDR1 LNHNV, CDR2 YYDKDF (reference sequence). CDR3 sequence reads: CATSRDGARTEAFF. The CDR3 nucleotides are TGTGCCACCAGCAGAGATGGGGCGAGGACTGAAGCTTTCTTT. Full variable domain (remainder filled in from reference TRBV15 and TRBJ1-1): DAMVIQNPRYQVTQFGKPVTLSCSQTLNHNVMYWYQQKSSQAPKLLFHYYDKDFNNEADTPDNFQSRRPNTSFCFLDIRSPGLGDTAMYLCATSRDGARTEAFFGQGTRLTVV.

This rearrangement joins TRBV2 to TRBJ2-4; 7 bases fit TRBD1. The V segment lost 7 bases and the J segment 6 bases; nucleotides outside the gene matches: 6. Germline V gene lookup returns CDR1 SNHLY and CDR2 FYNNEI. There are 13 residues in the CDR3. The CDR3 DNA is TGTGCCAGCAACAGGGGTGAAGGAAACATTCAGTACTTC. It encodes CASNRGEGNIQYF.

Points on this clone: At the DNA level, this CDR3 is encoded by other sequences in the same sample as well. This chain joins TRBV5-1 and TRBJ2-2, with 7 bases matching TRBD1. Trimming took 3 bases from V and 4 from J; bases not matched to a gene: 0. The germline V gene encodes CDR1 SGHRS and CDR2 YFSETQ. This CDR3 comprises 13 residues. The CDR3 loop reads CASSSGGTGELFF. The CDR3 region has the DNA TGCGCCAGCAGCTCAGGGGGCACCGGGGAGCTGTTTTTT.

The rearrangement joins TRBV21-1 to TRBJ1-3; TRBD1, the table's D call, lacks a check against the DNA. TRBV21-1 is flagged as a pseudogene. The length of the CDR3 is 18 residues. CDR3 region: CASSNSGVGELSGNTIYF. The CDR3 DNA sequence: TGTGCCAGCAGCAATTCCGGTGTAGGGGAACTCTCTGGAAACACCATATATTTT.

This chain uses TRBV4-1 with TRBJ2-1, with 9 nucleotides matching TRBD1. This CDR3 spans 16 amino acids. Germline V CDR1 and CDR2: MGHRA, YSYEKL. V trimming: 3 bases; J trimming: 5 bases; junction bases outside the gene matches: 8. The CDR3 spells CASSQGGQGLDNEQFF. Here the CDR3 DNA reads TGCGCCAGCAGCCAGGGCGGACAGGGGCTTGACAATGAGCAGTTCTTC.

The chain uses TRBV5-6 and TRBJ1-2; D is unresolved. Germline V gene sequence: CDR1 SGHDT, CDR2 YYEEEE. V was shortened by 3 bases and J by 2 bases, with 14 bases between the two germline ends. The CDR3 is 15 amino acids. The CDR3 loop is CASSSFYGRNYGYTF. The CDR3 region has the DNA TGTGCCAGCAGCTCCTTTTATGGGAGGAACTATGGCTACACCTTC.